These T cell receptor beta chains were read from a single sample in a study of T-cell memory formation after mild COVID-19. From the 5' RACE reads, TCRdb called clonotypes with MiXCR, one entry per CDR3 protein. This sample has 300,000 to 350,000 distinct CDR3 sequences, with 19% found just once. Sequencing was done on a sample of PBMCs or a T cell subset sorted from them (not recorded which). The receptors shown here come from a man aged 18 to 35 who had mild COVID-19 (a few samples of this study predate the infection). Cell type and time point are not known. CDR3s include the opening cysteine and the closing phenylalanine or tryptophan. The D gene is left open where the match is weak. Clone sizes are given selectively: once, few, many, or a class where the clone is expanded.

clone_size	v_call	j_call	d_call	cdr3_aa	cdr3_nt
NA	TRBV11-1	TRBJ1-1	NA	CASSLWVLGLGAGNTEAFF	TGTGCCAGCAGCTTATGGGTCCTAGGTCTGGGAGCAGGGAACACTGAAGCTTTCTTT
NA	TRBV2	TRBJ2-3	TRBD2	CASSEIPRLAASTDTQYF	TGTGCCAGCAGTGAAATCCCGCGACTAGCGGCTAGCACAGATACGCAGTATTTT
few	TRBV7-6	TRBJ1-6	NA	CASSLEVGAYSPLHF	TGTGCCAGCAGCTTAGAGGTCGGGGCGTACTCACCCCTCCACTTT
NA	TRBV7-9	TRBJ2-7	NA	CASTPTGFSYEQYF	TGTGCCAGCACCCCGACAGGATTCTCCTACGAGCAGTACTTC
NA	TRBV7-6	TRBJ1-1	NA	CASSLDAGHTEAFF	TGTGCCAGCAGCTTAGATGCGGGGCACACTGAAGCTTTCTTT
NA	TRBV7-3	TRBJ2-3	NA	CASSQPGSSSTDTQYF	TGTGCCAGCAGCCAACCGGGTTCATCTAGCACAGATACGCAGTATTTT
NA	TRBV6-6	TRBJ2-7	NA	CASSTVLGFRQYF	TGTGCCAGCAGTACCGTTTTAGGCTTCCGGCAGTACTTC
NA	TRBV7-3	TRBJ1-1	TRBD1	CASSSVQGSEAFF	TGTGCCAGCAGCTCGGTACAGGGGTCTGAAGCTTTCTTT
few	TRBV7-3	TRBJ2-2	NA	CASSLVPAGPNTGELFF	TGTGCCAGCAGCTTAGTGCCGGCAGGACCGAACACCGGGGAGCTGTTTTTT
NA	TRBV24-1	TRBJ1-4	NA	CATSDSIGDEKLFF	TGTGCCACCAGTGATTCGATTGGGGATGAAAAACTGTTTTTT